This T cell receptor (beta chain) was profiled in a study of T cells in localized non-small cell lung cancer. Trimming took off 5 bases at V and 0 bases at J, with 12 bases between the two ends. The CDR3 runs 15 residues. Germline CDR1 and CDR2: SNHLY and FYNNEI. Only in-frame clones appear in the TCRdb table, and some are missing; sequencing was by immunoSEQ multiplex PCR. This sample has 40,000 or so clones, with about 86% found just once. The chain is built from TRBV2 and TRBJ2-3; D possibly matches TRBD1 or TRBD2 (5 bases each). The receptor's source is a man aged 35 to 69 with stage I lung adenocarcinoma. The material sequenced was peripheral blood, taken before any cancer treatment. CDR3 sequence reads: CASSSQGPSTDTQYF. For the CDR3, the DNA is TGTGCCAGCAGTTCCCAGGGACCTAGCACAGATACGCAGTATTTT.